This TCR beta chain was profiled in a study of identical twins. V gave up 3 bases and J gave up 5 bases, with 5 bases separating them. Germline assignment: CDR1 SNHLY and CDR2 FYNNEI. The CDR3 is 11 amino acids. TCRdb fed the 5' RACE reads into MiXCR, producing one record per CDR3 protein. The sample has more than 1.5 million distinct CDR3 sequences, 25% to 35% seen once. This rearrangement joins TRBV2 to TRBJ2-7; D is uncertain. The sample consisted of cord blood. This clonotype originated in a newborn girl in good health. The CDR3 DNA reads TGTGCCAGCAGTGATCTGGACGAGCAGTACTTC. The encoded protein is CASSDLDEQYF.